Listed here is a single T cell receptor beta chain. No antigen is known for it. The junction departs from the called germline gene at one end, perhaps through a read error. The table came from immunoSEQ multiplex PCR; TCRdb's copy has only in-frame clones and leaves some out. Among a few million clones, just over 90% were seen once, and the ten largest hold 0.3% to 0.4%. The source of the sample is a study of shared clonotypes between healthy human individuals. Study information: A couple of female and a few male donors aged 18 to 49 were enrolled. Every donor yielded three CD4 naive, three CD4 memory, two CD8 naive and one CD8 memory plate. Study-wide points: Sampling was confined to blood; repertoires within tissues likely differ. Roughly 5% of naive CD4 clonotypes were common to several donors.

The length of the CDR3 is 19 residues. Looked up from germline, CDR1 is SGHRS and CDR2 is YFSETQ. The sequencing input was naive CD4+ T cells from PBMCs. Documented subset: CD45RA+ positively selected. The chain links TRBV5-1 to TRBJ2-2; 12 nucleotides match TRBD2. The clonotype comes from a man in his late teens or twenties in good health. Some clones in this sample may be carry-over from other donors' samples. CDR3 nucleotides: TGCGCCAGCAGCCCGCCAGGGCTAGCGGGAGGGCCTAGGACCGGGAAGCTGTTTTTT. This encodes CASSPPGLAGGPRTGKLFF.